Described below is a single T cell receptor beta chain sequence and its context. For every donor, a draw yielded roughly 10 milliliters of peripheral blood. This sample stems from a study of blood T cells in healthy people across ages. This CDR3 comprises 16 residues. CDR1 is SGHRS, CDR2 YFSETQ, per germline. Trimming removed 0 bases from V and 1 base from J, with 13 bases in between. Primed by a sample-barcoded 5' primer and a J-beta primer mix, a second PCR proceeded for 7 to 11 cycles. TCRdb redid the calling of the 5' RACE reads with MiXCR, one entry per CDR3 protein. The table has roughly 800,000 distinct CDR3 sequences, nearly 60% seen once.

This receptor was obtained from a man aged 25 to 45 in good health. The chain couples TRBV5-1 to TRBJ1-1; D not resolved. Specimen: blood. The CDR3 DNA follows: TGCGCCAGCAGCTTGGGGTCAATGGGAGCGAACACTGAAGCTTTCTTT. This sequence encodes CASSLGSMGANTEAFF.